This T cell receptor beta chain was recorded in a study of blood T cell repertoires in COVID-19 (dated by TCRdb to 2018 to 2021). Context from the whole study: The collaborator samples originated in the United States, Italy and Spain and spanned the acute and convalescent phases of COVID-19. The repertoires were released in a freely available public database meant as a resource for research on the immune response to SARS-CoV-2. Deeply sampled blood TCRbeta repertoires from subjects exposed to, actively infected with, or recovered from COVID-19 were included in the dataset. Samples came from the ongoing ImmuneRACE study (first 160 participants) plus 1,254 subjects from 6 global collaborators. Where HLA class I and class II types were available, the types were taken from metadata supplied by the sample provider, not from assay-based typing. A de-identified subject ID, COVID-19 status, age in years and sex were almost always included in the sample metadata. The prospective study material was composed of cDNA or gDNA derived from T cells, B-cell-depleted T cells, or PBMCs.

In the germline V gene, CDR1 corresponds to MGHDK and CDR2 to SYGVNS. Trimming leaves V shorter by 3 bases and J shorter by 3 bases, with the junction holding 5 bases beyond the gene matches. Reading from cysteine to phenylalanine, the CDR3 counts 14 amino acids. The only DNA kept is the CDR3, 42 bases in frame from the first base. The immunoSEQ Assay, a bias-controlled multiplex PCR, was used to amplify TCRbeta CDR3 regions from genomic DNA. Turning to the authors' computational methods: The number of nucleated cells in each sample was estimated by amplification of reference gene primers within the assay. To quantify the absolute abundance of each unique TCRbeta CDR3 rearrangement, sequence reads were collapsed and filtered. Productive Simpson clonality was computed per sample as the square root of Simpson's diversity index over productive rearrangements. TCRdb provides this immuneACCESS table in a form limited to in-frame rearrangements. Some clones are lacking; in checked studies, under half of them reflect an unresolved V gene, and why the rest are absent is not known. V, J and clone size derive from that table, while D and trimming were established from the DNA sequence. The sample table contains 150,000 to 200,000 clones; only one count was recorded for approximately 83% of them. The ten largest make up over 7% of the sample.

General conclusions and limits of the study: The amount of clinical and demographic metadata varied by source and participant and was provided uncurated.

Collaborating institutions collected whole blood in K2EDTA tubes following their own protocols. Collaborator samples were shipped for TCRbeta analysis as frozen whole blood, isolated PBMCs, or DNA extracted from either sample type. About this clone itself: This clone's antigen is unknown. Base qualities are not at hand, and no much larger clone is one base apart.

Material for sequencing was peripheral blood. The source of this sequence is a man in his forties or fifties with active or convalescent COVID-19. The chain employs TRBV25-1 and TRBJ2-7; a stretch of 7 junction bases matches TRBD2. The CDR3 is CASSDGGTDYEQYF. In nucleotide form, the sequence is TGTGCCAGCAGTGACGGGGGGACGGACTACGAGCAGTACTTC.